These 27 T cell receptor beta chains were all obtained from the same sample, sequenced in a study of early T cells in non-severe SARS-CoV-2 infection. TCRdb ran MiXCR on the 5' RACE reads and lists one entry per CDR3 protein. The table records tens of thousands of distinct CDR3 sequences, 20% of them present only once. The sample consisted of whole blood, taken at baseline. All receptors come from an adult who was a healthcare worker with PCR-confirmed SARS-CoV-2 infection or an uninfected control (not recorded which).

This clonotype has only a few counts. The genes are TRBV20-1 and TRBJ2-1; D unresolved. The CDR3 is 14 amino acids. V was pared by 6 bases and J by 15 bases, with 27 bases between. Germline CDR1 DFQATT, CDR2 SNEGSKA (reference sequence). Here the CDR3 reads CSAILGLENYRPFF. The CDR3 nucleotides are TGCAGTGCCATCCTTGGCCTCGAGAATTATCGGCCGTTCTTC.

The chain carries TRBV7-2 and TRBJ2-7, with D hard to call. Germline V gene sequence: CDR1 SGHTA, CDR2 FQGNSA. V lost 4 bases and J 2 bases, leaving 9 bases between the germline ends. This CDR3 has 13 amino acids. CDR3 in amino acids: CASSSGGPYEQYF. The CDR3 nucleotides are TGTGCCAGCAGCTCGGGCGGCCCCTACGAGCAGTACTTC.

As regards this clonotype: The junction shows a germline mismatch at one end, possibly a read error. This rearrangement joins TRBV20-1 to TRBJ2-1, with D perhaps assigned TRBD1 or TRBD2 (5 bases each). The CDR3 is 14 residues long. Per germline, CDR1 DFQATT and CDR2 SNEGSKA (reference sequence). The DNA of the CDR3 is TGCAGTGCCAGAGGGCAGGGCGGAACAAATGAGCAGTTCTTC. This gives the protein CSARGQGGTNEQFF.

The J gene is TRBJ2-1, the V gene TRBV7-6, with D unresolved. This CDR3 has 17 residues. The V gene's germline CDR1 is SGHVS and CDR2 FNYEAQ. V was shortened by 1 base and J by 0 bases, with 13 bases between the two germline ends. The CDR3 nucleotides are TGTGCCAGCAGCTTAGAACCAGGCTCCGACTCCTACAATGAGCAGTTCTTC. It codes for CASSLEPGSDSYNEQFF.

The J gene is TRBJ1-5, the V gene TRBV12-3 or TRBV12-4; D unclear. The CDR3 contains 15 residues. V lost 0 bases and J 2 bases, leaving 8 bases between the germline ends. In nucleotides, the CDR3 is TGTGCCAGCAGTTTAGCAGGGAGCGGCAATCAGCCCCAGCATTTT. Encoded protein: CASSLAGSGNQPQHF.

This clonotype appeared a few times. The gene calls are TRBV7-6 and TRBJ2-1; D is unclear. Germline V lookup: CDR1 SGHVS, CDR2 FNYEAQ. V was clipped by 5 bases and J by 9 bases, with 11 bases between them. The length of the CDR3 is 12 residues. The DNA for the CDR3 is TGTGCCAGCAGCAGTGATATGGGTGAGCAGTTCTTC. Translated, it gives CASSSDMGEQFF.

The chain employs TRBV29-1 and TRBJ2-3; maybe TRBD2 (5 bases). Germline CDR1 SQVTM, CDR2 ANQGSEA. Trimming took off 6 bases at V and 3 bases at J, with 16 bases between the two ends. The CDR3 length is 14 residues. CDR3: CSVTGGKGTDTQYF. CDR3 DNA: TGCAGCGTCACCGGAGGCAAAGGGACAGATACGCAGTATTTT.

This clonotype was seen more than once but under ten times. This chain uses TRBV6-1 with TRBJ1-5; D might be TRBD1 (6 bases). Trimming removed 6 bases from V and 16 bases from J, with 19 bases in between. CDR3 size: 12 residues. In germline, CDR1 is MNHNS, CDR2 SASEGT. Here the CDR3 reads CASRDTGTLEHF. CDR3 DNA sequence: TGTGCCAGCAGGGATACAGGGACTTTGGAACATTTT.

V gene TRBV5-1 combines with J gene TRBJ1-2; TRBD1 matches at 10 bases. V shed 4 bases, J shed 6 bases, and the junction held 6 bases outside the gene matches. The CDR3 covers 14 residues. The V gene's germline CDR1 is SGHRS and CDR2 YFSETQ. The CDR3 spells CASSTGTGAHGYTF. CDR3 sequence (DNA): TGCGCCAGCAGCACTGGGACAGGGGCCCATGGCTACACCTTC. Full variable domain (outside the CDR3, taken from reference TRBV5-1 and TRBJ1-2): KAGVTQTPRYLIKTRGQQVTLSCSPISGHRSVSWYQQTPGQGLQFLFEYFSETQRNKGNFPGRFSGRQFSNSRSEMNVSTLELGDSALYLCASSTGTGAHGYTFGSGTRLTVV.

This clonotype has just a few counts. V gene TRBV20-1 combines with J gene TRBJ2-7; D might be TRBD2 (6 bases). Germline V gives CDR1 DFQATT, CDR2 SNEGSKA (reference sequence). V lost 2 bases to trimming and J lost 0 bases, with 14 bases between them. The CDR3 length is 15 residues. CDR3 protein: CSARMGGSSSYEQYF. Written as DNA, the CDR3 is TGCAGTGCTAGAATGGGGGGATCGAGCTCCTACGAGCAGTACTTC.

There are a few counts of this clonotype. V usage is TRBV5-1 and J usage is TRBJ2-4; 8 bases line up with TRBD1. After removal of 0 bases from V and 7 bases from J, the junction contained 3 bases not matched to a gene. The V gene's germline CDR1 is SGHRS and CDR2 YFSETQ. There are 14 residues in the CDR3. CDR3: CASSLEQGANIQYF. CDR3 DNA: TGCGCCAGCAGCTTGGAGCAGGGGGCTAACATTCAGTACTTC.

V is TRBV4-2 and J is TRBJ2-1; 9 bases agree with TRBD1. Losses at the gene ends were 0 bases for V and 7 bases for J; bases not matched to a gene: 10. CDR1 LGHNA and CDR2 YNFKEQ come from the germline V gene. This CDR3 comprises 17 residues. The CDR3 region is CASSQEGDRGTGNEQFF. CDR3 nucleotide sequence: TGTGCCAGCAGCCAAGAGGGCGACAGGGGGACAGGGAATGAGCAGTTCTTC.

The CDR3 is CASSFSGTVNTEAFF. In DNA form, the CDR3 reads TGTGCCAGCAGTTTCTCCGGGACAGTGAACACTGAAGCTTTCTTT. This chain connects TRBV27 to TRBJ1-1; the match to TRBD1 covers 7 bases. V was pared by 3 bases and J by 0 bases, with 4 bases of the junction left unmatched. The CDR3 runs 15 residues. The germline gives CDR1 MNHEY, CDR2 SMNVEV (reference sequence).

This rearrangement joins TRBV10-3 to TRBJ1-2; 9 nucleotides match TRBD1. V trimming: 11 bases; J trimming: 1 base; junction bases outside the gene matches: 14. The CDR3 length is 16 residues. Germline V gene lookup returns CDR1 ENHRY and CDR2 SYGVKD. The CDR3 sequence: CAVGRTGTGINYGYTF. CDR3 DNA sequence: TGTGCCGTGGGGAGGACCGGGACAGGGATTAACTATGGCTACACCTTC.

A few counts support this clonotype. The chain is built from TRBV6-5 and TRBJ2-2; D unclear. With 6 bases removed from V and 1 base from J, the gap between germline ends came to 3 bases. Germline V gives CDR1 MNHEY, CDR2 SVGAGI. This CDR3 region has 12 residues. This CDR3 reads CASRENTGELFF. CDR3 DNA: TGTGCCAGCAGAGAGAACACCGGGGAGCTGTTTTTT.

Only a few counts were recorded for this clonotype. V and J are TRBV3-1 and TRBJ1-4; D unclear. Germline V lookup: CDR1 LGHDT, CDR2 YNNKEL (reference sequence). The length of the CDR3 is 11 residues. Trimming took off 5 bases at V and 12 bases at J, with 10 bases between the two ends. The CDR3 nucleotides read TGTGCCAGCAGCTCTTGGGATGAACTGTTTTTT. Translating gives CASSSWDELFF.

This clonotype was found a few times. The rearrangement links TRBV11-2 to TRBJ2-3; tentatively, D is TRBD1 or TRBD2 (5 bases each). The CDR3 contains 16 residues. V dropped 5 bases and J dropped 7 bases, with 22 bases sitting between them. The V gene's germline CDR1 is SGHAT and CDR2 FQNNGV. The CDR3 protein is CASSVRTSGTFNTQYF. The CDR3 region has the DNA TGTGCCAGCAGCGTAAGAACCTCCGGGACCTTCAATACGCAGTATTTT.

On this clonotype: Mismatch with germline at one junction end may stem from a read error. This chain joins TRBV3-1 and TRBJ2-3; possibly TRBD2 for D (6 bases). This CDR3 has 12 residues. CDR1 LGHDT and CDR2 YNNKEL come from the germline V gene (reference sequence). The CDR3 DNA reads as TGTACCAGCAGCCATACTAGCAATACGCAGTATTTT. Amino acid sequence: CTSSHTSNTQYF.

The chain has TRBV5-1 and TRBJ2-3; 11 bases agree with TRBD1. The length of the CDR3 is 15 residues. Germline V gene data show CDR1 as SGHRS and CDR2 as YFSETQ. The V segment lost 5 bases and the J segment 6 bases; nucleotides outside the gene matches: 8. In DNA form, the CDR3 reads TGCGCCAGCAGGGGACAGGGGGTAAAAATCGATACGCAGTATTTT. Protein sequence: CASRGQGVKIDTQYF.

The gene calls are TRBV21-1 and TRBJ1-1; the table calls TRBD1, which could not be checked here. TRBV21-1 is classified as a pseudogene. There are 12 residues in the CDR3. The CDR3 spells CASGRGQTEAFF. CDR3 DNA sequence: TGTGCCAGCGGCAGGGGGCAAACTGAAGCTTTCTTT.

This clonotype was picked up a small number of times. The V gene is TRBV30, the J gene TRBJ1-1; D is unclear. The CDR3 spans 14 residues. V gave up 0 bases and J gave up 7 bases, with 15 bases separating them. The germline CDR1 and CDR2 sequences are GTSNPN and SVGIG (reference sequence). For the CDR3, the DNA is TGTGCCTGGAGTGTACGGCTATTGAAGGATGAAGCTTTCTTT. It yields the protein CAWSVRLLKDEAFF.

Worth noting for this clonotype: One junction end disagrees with the germline gene, perhaps due to a read error. CDR3 DNA sequence: TGTGTCAGCAGCGTAAGGGGCTTAGGTACTGAAGCTTTCTTT. Translated, it gives CVSSVRGLGTEAFF. The chain couples TRBV9 to TRBJ1-1; a possible D gene is TRBD1 (5 bases). The CDR3 has 14 residues. The germline CDR1 and CDR2 sequences are SGDLS and YYNGEE.

This clonotype appeared a few times. This sequence joins TRBV20-1 and TRBJ2-1; TRBD2 might be the D (5 bases). The CDR3 runs 14 residues. CDR1 DFQATT and CDR2 SNEGSKA come from the germline V gene (reference sequence). The V gene lost 2 bases and the J gene lost 4 bases, with 12 bases spanning the gap. This CDR3 reads CSARSSRGYNEQFF. The CDR3 bases are TGCAGTGCTAGAAGCAGCCGGGGTTACAATGAGCAGTTCTTC.

V usage is TRBV7-9 and J usage is TRBJ1-3; no firm D call. Germline CDR1 is SEHNR and CDR2 is FQNEAQ (reference sequence). V lost 1 base to trimming and J lost 2 bases, with 9 bases between them. The CDR3 has 15 residues. The CDR3 DNA reads TGTGCCAGCAGCTTAGAAGGCGGGACTGGAAACACCATATATTTT. It encodes CASSLEGGTGNTIYF.

CDR3 amino acids: CSAPDRGQNNSPLHF. The CDR3 nucleotides are TGCAGTGCTCCGGACAGGGGGCAGAATAATTCACCCCTCCACTTT. The chain carries TRBV20-1 and TRBJ1-6, with 11 bases identical to TRBD1. This CDR3 spans 15 amino acids. V lost 5 bases, J lost 5 bases, and 5 bases stayed unmatched. Looked up from germline, CDR1 is DFQATT and CDR2 is SNEGSKA (reference sequence).

The rearrangement uses TRBV29-1 and TRBJ1-1; maybe TRBD1 (5 bases). The V end lost 0 bases, the J end lost 5 bases, and 13 bases lay between the germline ends. Germline lookup yields CDR1 SQVTM and CDR2 ANQGSEA. The CDR3 consists of 14 residues. Written as DNA, the CDR3 is TGCAGCGTTGAAGAGGCCGGGGCAGGGACTGAAGCTTTCTTT. This gives the protein CSVEEAGAGTEAFF.

The chain joins TRBV5-4 to TRBJ2-1; 12 bases map to TRBD1. The CDR3 has 17 residues. Germline V lookup: CDR1 SGHNT, CDR2 YYREEE (reference sequence). The trim removed 4 bases at V and 7 bases at J, leaving 12 bases unmatched. The CDR3 DNA sequence: TGTGCCAGCAGCCGAAGCCCCGGGACAGGGGGCCTGAATGAGCAGTTCTTC. Protein sequence: CASSRSPGTGGLNEQFF.